This TCR beta chain comes out of a study of T cells in Graves' hyperthyroidism and ophthalmopathy (dated by TCRdb to about 2019). Background for the entire study: Peripheral blood was collected at initial diagnosis, before any treatment. In six Graves' hyperthyroidism patients, the study also compared T-cell repertoires from thyroid tissue with T-cell repertoires from blood. To identify TCR V-J signatures that set the groups apart, the researchers used a discovery cohort of 90 to 100 patients, made up of under 45 with Graves' ophthalmopathy and 57 with stable Graves' hyperthyroidism. The 100 or so discovery patients were randomly split 7:3 into training and test sets. The paper describes TCR Vbeta CDR3 sequencing of 140 or so peripheral blood samples, made up of 43 ophthalmopathy patients, approximately 76 hyperthyroidism patients and 17 progressor patients. An independent validation cohort of around 20 hyperthyroidism patients and approximately 16 patients who later progressed to ophthalmopathy tested prospective prediction of ophthalmopathy. Following sampling, methimazole starting at 30 mg daily was given to hyperthyroidism patients, and high-dose intravenous methylprednisolone was given to ophthalmopathy patients.

In regard to this clonotype: The antigen it recognizes is unknown. No base qualities exist here, and no much larger clone lies one base off it.

General study outcomes and caveats: Sample size was not statistically predetermined, and investigators were not blinded to group allocation. In validation, the model predicted progression to ophthalmopathy a median of 6.5 months before onset, with over 55% sensitivity and 72.22% specificity. Ophthalmopathy was separated from stable hyperthyroidism by a 13 V-J signature model, with 85% to 90% sensitivity and about 81% specificity obtained in cross-validation and 80%/75% obtained in testing. Most expanded thyroid clonotypes (frequency above 0.001) were also detected in blood, suggesting blood repertoires may reflect thyroid immune responses.

The TCR beta CDR3 regions were amplified from the RNA transcripts. The first round of RT-PCR for the TCR CDR3 was performed with the HTBI primer set and the Qiagen OneStep RT-PCR kit. Libraries were constructed in a second round of multiplex PCR, after which size selection and purification were performed. Libraries were sequenced paired-end with 100 bp reads on an Illumina HiSeq2000. The authors' analysis ran thus. SOAPnuke was used to process the raw data, with reads discarded if the reads contained adapters or uncalled bases, had a mean Phred below 15, or lacked an exact constant-primer or identifier match. High-quality paired reads were merged using COPE v1.2.5, and each unique nucleotide sequence was defined as a clonotype. MiTCR v1.1 was used to align clonotypes to the IMGT TRBV, TRBD and TRBJ reference segments. Analysis was restricted to V-J combinations with a frequency above 0.0001, which covered 99.2% of repertoires. A TCS score was defined as the ratio of F50 (clonal expansion) to E x V (chaos), with BLOSUM62-based TCRdist applied between CDR3 peptides within each V-J. Welch's t-statistics and random forest reduced around 520 V-J features to 13, which were used in a naive Bayes classifier (R e1071). In TCRdb, the public reads were trimmed at Q25 with fastp and aligned with MiXCR, with productive beta chains retained. Identical CDR3 protein sequences are pooled into one entry, listed with their most common genes and DNA. TCRdb's processing, not the authors', yielded these V and J calls. This sample holds about 410,000 distinct CDR3 sequences; roughly 14% were observed only once. The leading ten clones occupy approximately 13% of the sample.

V lost 4 bases and J lost 2 bases, and the count of bases not matched to a germline gene is 16. The CDR3, from cysteine to phenylalanine, totals 21 residues. Only the CDR3 DNA stays, 63 bases, in frame from base 1. Per the germline V gene, SGHVS is the CDR1 and FQNEAQ is the CDR2. Ophthalmopathy patients had moderately to severely active disease, with a Clinical Activity Score of 3 or more, a NOSPECS grade of 4 or more, and a disease duration of less than 3 months. The study excluded patients with uncontrolled infections, other autoimmune diseases, pregnancy or lactation. Diagnoses were based on clinical symptoms, serum thyroxine and TRAb, thyroid ultrasound and orbital computed tomography. PBMCs were isolated from about 9.1 ml of fresh peripheral blood by Ficoll-Paque density gradient centrifugation. Total RNA was extracted using Trizol reagent, and RNA quality was assessed on an Agilent 2100 Bioanalyzer.

Source material: blood. Rearrangement joined TRBV7-8 to TRBJ2-3, with 15 central nucleotides matching TRBD2. This receptor was obtained from a young man with Graves' ophthalmopathy. In nucleotide form, the sequence is TGTGCCAGCAGCTATTGGGGAGGACTAGCGGGGGGGGATCCCTACACAGATACGCAGTATTTT. The encoded protein is CASSYWGGLAGGDPYTDTQYF.